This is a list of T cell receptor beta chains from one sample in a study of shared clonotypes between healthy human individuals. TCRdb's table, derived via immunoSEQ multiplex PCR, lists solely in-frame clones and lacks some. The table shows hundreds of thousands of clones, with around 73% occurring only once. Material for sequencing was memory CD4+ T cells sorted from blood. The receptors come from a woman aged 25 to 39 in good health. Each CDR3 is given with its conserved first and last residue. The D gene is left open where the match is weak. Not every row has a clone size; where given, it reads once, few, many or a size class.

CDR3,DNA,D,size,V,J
CASSIESGTEAFF,TGTGCCAGTAGTATAGAAAGCGGCACTGAAGCTTTCTTT,-,few,TRBV19,TRBJ1-1
CASSQDDPGKRRETQYF,TGCGCCAGCAGCCAAGATGATCCGGGAAAGCGTAGGGAGACCCAGTACTTC,-,-,TRBV4-1,TRBJ2-5
CASSPPSSGAQQFF,TGTGCCAGCTCACCTCCTTCCTCCGGGGCCCAGCAGTTCTTC,-,-,TRBV18,TRBJ2-1
CASSQGRGNQPQHF,TGTGCCAGCAGTCAGGGCAGGGGTAATCAGCCCCAGCATTTT,-,-,TRBV6-6,TRBJ1-5
CASSQGPGSSGNTIYF,TGTGCCAGCAGCCAAGGGCCAGGTTCCTCTGGAAACACCATATATTTT,-,-,TRBV14,TRBJ1-3
CATSRVGVTSYEQYF,TGTGCCACCAGCAGAGTTGGCGTTACCTCCTACGAGCAGTACTTC,-,-,TRBV15,TRBJ2-7
CASSLSARYDHNEQFF,TGCGCCAGCAGCTTGTCAGCGCGCTATGATCACAATGAGCAGTTCTTC,-,few,TRBV5-1,TRBJ2-1
CASSRPGNQETQYF,TGTGCCAGCAGCCGACCGGGAAACCAAGAGACCCAGTACTTC,-,-,TRBV7-2,TRBJ2-5
CASSQEFWTADWLAGELFF,TGCGCCAGCAGCCAAGAATTTTGGACAGCGGACTGGTTGGCCGGGGAGCTGTTTTTT,-,once,TRBV4-1,TRBJ2-2
CASSIDRPQGQYF,TGCGCCAGCAGCATCGACCGCCCCCAAGGGCAGTACTTC,-,-,TRBV5-1,TRBJ2-7
CASSLEPNINYGYTF,TGCGCCAGCAGCTTGGAGCCCAACATTAACTATGGCTACACCTTC,-,few,TRBV5-1,TRBJ1-2
CASTDISPLHF,TGTGCCAGCACTGACATTTCGCCCCTCCACTTT,-,-,TRBV28,TRBJ1-6
CASSPASGSTDTQYF,TGTGCCAGCAGCCCCGCCAGCGGGAGCACAGATACGCAGTATTTT,-,-,TRBV7-3,TRBJ2-3
CASSPTAGTGASGELFF,TGTGCCAGCAGCCCTACGGCGGGGACCGGGGCATCTGGGGAGCTGTTTTTT,-,-,TRBV27,TRBJ2-2
CASRPGLLSYEQYF,TGTGCCAGCAGACCCGGACTCCTCTCCTACGAGCAGTACTTC,-,-,TRBV6-5,TRBJ2-7
CASSERQDLGYGGYTF,TGTGCCAGCAGTGAAAGACAGGACCTCGGGTATGGAGGCTACACCTTC,-,-,TRBV2,TRBJ1-2